Listed below are T cell receptor beta chains from one sample, sequenced in a study of blood T cell repertoires in COVID-19. Sequencing used immunoSEQ multiplex PCR; TCRdb keeps in-frame clones, though not all of them. Among a few hundred thousand clones listed, 88% were seen once. Specimen: peripheral blood. These receptors came from a man between 60 and 75 years old who had recovered from COVID-19. Each CDR3 is given with its conserved first and last residue. Size values are once, few and many counts, or a class for expanded clones, and some rows have none.

TRBJ1-1	TRBV10-1	NA	CASSIRGDTEAFF
TRBJ1-6	TRBV11-1	NA	CASSHGGGVNSPLHF
TRBJ2-5	TRBV28	NA	CASSLGQGTETQYF
TRBJ2-7	TRBV5-4	NA	CASSLGGTGIPYEQYF
TRBJ1-6	TRBV3-1/TRBV3-2	many	CASSYGTGDSPLHF
TRBJ1-6	TRBV7-3	NA	CASSSWTDSPLHF
TRBJ1-4	TRBV11-1	NA	CASSRDGVGNEKLFF
TRBJ2-5	TRBV10-3	once	CAISELWETQYF
TRBJ2-3	TRBV10-1	NA	CASSELSGPSTDTQYF
TRBJ2-2	TRBV24-1	NA	CATSDLWQGAPGELFF
TRBJ2-4	TRBV4-1	once	CASSQLGYGGVGRDIQYF
TRBJ1-3	TRBV2	NA	CASSPTGSGNTIYF
TRBJ1-5	TRBV6-2/TRBV6-3	once	CASSYWDNGSNQPQHF
TRBJ2-3	TRBV18	NA	CASSPTSGGLTDTQYF
TRBJ2-5	TRBV6-5	NA	CASSYSWRGAQETQYF